This T cell receptor beta chain was obtained from a study of blood T cell repertoires in COVID-19. Study context: COVID-19 samples from acute and convalescent phases originated in the United States, Italy and Spain. In each case, the material was cDNA or gDNA derived from T cells, B-cell-depleted T cells, or PBMCs.

In the original workflow: Amplified reference gene primers provided the basis for estimating nucleated cell counts. Method: immunoSEQ multiplex PCR; TCRdb's copy keeps in-frame clones and lacks some. V, J and clone size reflect that table, while D and trimming were determined from the DNA. The sample consists of roughly 280,000 clones, 75% to 90% of them appearing once. V lost 4 bases, J lost 0 bases, and 6 bases stayed unmatched. Germline-derived CDR1 and CDR2 are SGHRS and YFSETQ. The CDR3 consists of 15 residues. The sequenced sample consisted of peripheral blood. The receptor's source is a woman aged 70-85 years with acute or convalescent COVID-19. V gene TRBV5-1 combines with J gene TRBJ1-1; TRBD1 matches at 7 bases. In nucleotides, the CDR3 is TGCGCCAGCAGCCGGGACAGCAAGATGAACACTGAAGCTTTCTTT. It is translated as CASSRDSKMNTEAFF.